The TCR beta chain described here comes from a study of siplizumab effects on memory and regulatory T cells. Germline lookup yields CDR1 SGHAT and CDR2 FQDESV (reference sequence). CDR3 size: 14 residues. Trimming pared 3 bases from V and 2 bases from J, leaving 10 bases between. This clone has a handful of counts. The table came from immunoSEQ multiplex PCR; TCRdb's copy has only in-frame clones and leaves some out. Of 90,000 to 120,000 clones in the sample, just over 90% were seen once. The chain carries TRBV11-1 and TRBJ1-1; D perhaps matches TRBD1 (5 bases). Sequencing was done on a sample of Tregs sorted from blood. This receptor was obtained from a human donor in good health. DNA of the CDR3: TGTGCCAGCAGCTTGGGGCAGACCAACACTGAAGCTTTCTTT. It encodes CASSLGQTNTEAFF.